This T cell receptor beta chain emerged from a study of blood T cell repertoires in COVID-19. Here immunoSEQ multiplex PCR was the method, and the copy in TCRdb shows in-frame clones only, minus some. The repertoire consists of 120,000 or so clones, with 70% to 90% occurring once and the leading ten covering 3.9%. V was shortened by 0 bases and J by 4 bases, with 7 bases between the two germline ends. The CDR3 runs 14 residues. The germline gives CDR1 LGHDT, CDR2 YNNKEL (reference sequence). V is TRBV3-1 (or the pseudogene TRBV3-2) and J is TRBJ1-5; D is uncertain. The sequencing sample was made of peripheral blood. The TCR was taken from a man aged 55 to 70 with acute or convalescent COVID-19. CDR3 protein: CASSQDPRNQPQHF. DNA of the CDR3: TGTGCCAGCAGCCAAGATCCGAGGAATCAGCCCCAGCATTTT.